The 9 T cell receptor beta chains listed next were all sequenced from one sample in a study of blood T cell repertoires in COVID-19. Clones were read by immunoSEQ multiplex PCR, and TCRdb kept only the in-frame ones, dropping some. This table has 250,000 or so clones, 87% appearing once. The sequenced sample was peripheral blood. The receptors were sampled from a man aged 18 to 29 with active or convalescent COVID-19.

CDR3 coding DNA: TGCAGTGCTAGTTCCGGGAAGAACACCGGGGAGCTGTTTTTT. The encoded protein is CSASSGKNTGELFF. This sequence joins TRBV20-1 and TRBJ2-2, with D perhaps matching TRBD2 (5 bases). The ends were cut back, 3 bases at V and 1 base at J, with 9 bases in the middle. This CDR3 region has 14 residues. CDR1 is DFQATT, CDR2 SNEGSKA, per germline (reference sequence).

The V and J genes are TRBV2 and TRBJ1-6; TRBD1 matches at 11 bases. This CDR3 has 15 residues. After removal of 6 bases from V and 6 bases from J, the junction contained 4 bases not matched to a gene. Per the germline V gene, CDR1 is SNHLY and CDR2 is FYNNEI. CDR3 in amino acids: CASRAGTGGNSPLHF. The DNA for the CDR3 is TGTGCCAGCAGAGCCGGGACAGGGGGTAATTCACCCCTCCACTTT.

The sample holds one count of this clone. The chain carries TRBV28 and TRBJ1-2; TRBD1 matches 12 bases. After removal of 3 bases from V and 5 bases from J, the junction contained 7 bases not matched to a gene. Germline V CDR1 and CDR2: MDHEN, SYDVKM. The CDR3 sequence is 16 residues long. CDR3 coding DNA: TGTGCCAGCAGTTTGGCGGGACAGGGGGCAAGGTATGGCTACACCTTC. Encoded protein: CASSLAGQGARYGYTF.

This clone was detected many times. The chain recombines TRBV13 with TRBJ2-7; 7 nucleotides line up with TRBD2. The CDR3 covers 13 residues. V trimming: 3 bases; J trimming: 1 base; junction bases outside the gene matches: 0. Germline V gives CDR1 PRHDT, CDR2 FYEKMQ (reference sequence). The chain's CDR3 is CASSFGRSYEQYF. The CDR3 nucleotides are TGTGCCAGCAGCTTCGGGAGGTCCTACGAGCAGTACTTC.

The chain couples TRBV6-5 to TRBJ1-4, with 7 nucleotides matching TRBD1. The V segment lost 6 bases and the J segment 6 bases; nucleotides outside the gene matches: 7. CDR1 and CDR2 (germline): MNHEY, SVGAGI. CDR3 length: 14 residues. The CDR3 loop is CASRPSGQYEKLFF. The CDR3 nucleotides are TGTGCCAGCAGACCCTCGGGACAGTATGAAAAACTGTTTTTT.

The chain uses TRBV29-1 and TRBJ1-1; a possible D gene is TRBD1 (6 bases). V lost 1 base to trimming and J lost 4 bases, with 13 bases between them. The CDR3 runs to 14 residues. Germline CDR1 reads SQVTM; CDR2 reads ANQGSEA. The CDR3 spells CSVEGGLGVTEAFF. CDR3 DNA: TGCAGCGTTGAAGGGGGGCTGGGGGTCACTGAAGCTTTCTTT.

V usage is TRBV5-1 and J usage is TRBJ2-1; 7 bases fit TRBD2. J was trimmed by 8 bases and V by 2 bases; bases with no gene match: 7. CDR3 length: 14 residues. Per the germline V gene, CDR1 is SGHRS and CDR2 is YFSETQ. The CDR3 DNA reads TGCGCCAGCAGCTTAACGGGAGGTTTGGATGAGCAGTTCTTC. Its protein product is CASSLTGGLDEQFF.

This sequence joins TRBV28 and TRBJ2-2; D is possibly TRBD2 (6 bases). Germline loops: CDR1 MDHEN, CDR2 SYDVKM. This CDR3 is 17 amino acids long. With 3 bases removed from V and 2 bases from J, the gap between germline ends came to 16 bases. CDR3 in amino acids: CASSFPSTSVNTGELFF. CDR3 bases: TGTGCCAGCAGTTTTCCCTCGACTAGTGTAAACACCGGGGAGCTGTTTTTT.

The chain combines TRBV7-2 with TRBJ2-1; D is possibly TRBD2 (5 bases). Trimming took 5 bases from V and 2 from J, leaving 13 bases between them. Germline values: CDR1 SGHTA, CDR2 FQGNSA. This CDR3 spans 15 amino acids. The CDR3 is CASSTGFATYNEQFF. Here the CDR3 DNA reads TGTGCCAGCAGCACGGGGTTTGCAACCTACAATGAGCAGTTCTTC.